This is a list of T cell receptor beta chains from one sample in a study of blood T cells in healthy people across ages. From the 5' RACE reads, TCRdb called clonotypes with MiXCR, one entry per CDR3 protein. The table has some 780,000 distinct CDR3 sequences, more than 50% seen once. Sequencing was performed on blood. The receptors here all came from a man between 35 and 55 years old in good health. CDR3s include the opening cysteine and the closing phenylalanine or tryptophan. Each record gives: J gene, CDR3 length, V gene, D gene, clone size, CDR3 DNA, CDR3 protein. A D gene is named only where the DNA matches it firmly. Rows may omit the clone size; those that give it use once, few, many or a size class.

J: TRBJ2-1
length: 16
V: TRBV12-3/TRBV12-4
D: TRBD2
size: .
DNA: TGTGCCAGCAGTCCCTCGCGTGGCGGGGGATACAATGAGCAGTTCTTC
CDR3: CASSPSRGGGYNEQFF

J: TRBJ2-7
length: 15
V: TRBV5-1
D: TRBD2
size: few
DNA: TGCGCCAGCAGCCCTTCGACTAGCGGGATCTACGAGCAGTACTTC
CDR3: CASSPSTSGIYEQYF

J: TRBJ2-1
length: 13
V: TRBV29-1
D: .
size: .
DNA: TGCAGCGTTGATGGGGTCGTCGCCAATGAGCAGTTCTTC
CDR3: CSVDGVVANEQFF

J: TRBJ2-1
length: 12
V: TRBV10-3
D: .
size: .
DNA: TGTGCCATCAGTGTCACAGGCAATGAGCAGTTCTTC
CDR3: CAISVTGNEQFF

J: TRBJ2-1
length: 15
V: TRBV6-5
D: .
size: .
DNA: TGTGCCAGCGTCGAGCAACGGGGGCGGTTAGATGAGCAGTTCTTC
CDR3: CASVEQRGRLDEQFF

J: TRBJ2-3
length: 15
V: TRBV7-2
D: .
size: .
DNA: TGTGCCAGCAGCTTATCCGGGACACCAACAGATACGCAGTATTTT
CDR3: CASSLSGTPTDTQYF

J: TRBJ2-1
length: 15
V: TRBV6-6
D: .
size: .
DNA: TGTGCCAGCGGTCGAGGGGTTGGCTCCTACAGTGAGCAGTTCTTC
CDR3: CASGRGVGSYSEQFF

J: TRBJ1-2
length: 14
V: TRBV2
D: .
size: .
DNA: TGTGCCAGCAGTGAAGCGCGCTTGGGGGCCGGCCACACCTTC
CDR3: CASSEARLGAGHTF

J: TRBJ1-2
length: 14
V: TRBV4-3
D: .
size: .
DNA: TGCGCCAGCAGCCAAGATCTACAGAGATATGGCTACACCTTC
CDR3: CASSQDLQRYGYTF

J: TRBJ2-7
length: 15
V: TRBV4-3
D: TRBD1
size: .
DNA: TGCGCCAGCAGCCAAACGGGACAGGGGGTTTCCGAGCAGTACTTC
CDR3: CASSQTGQGVSEQYF

J: TRBJ1-1
length: 14
V: TRBV9
D: .
size: many
DNA: TGTGCCAGCAGCGTAGCTTGGGGGAACACTGAAGCTTTCTTT
CDR3: CASSVAWGNTEAFF

J: TRBJ2-1
length: 18
V: TRBV7-2
D: TRBD2
size: .
DNA: TGTGCCAGCAGCTCAAGGGGACTAGCGGGGGGAAGCTACAATGAGCAGTTCTTC
CDR3: CASSSRGLAGGSYNEQFF

J: TRBJ1-2
length: 13
V: TRBV27
D: .
size: many
DNA: TGTGCCAGCAGTACCCGGGGTGAGAATGGCTACACCTTC
CDR3: CASSTRGENGYTF

J: TRBJ2-3
length: 14
V: TRBV5-1
D: .
size: .
DNA: TGCGCCAGCAGCTTGGGGTGGTCCCCAGATACGCAGTATTTT
CDR3: CASSLGWSPDTQYF

J: TRBJ2-4
length: 11
V: TRBV7-2
D: .
size: .
DNA: TGTGCCAGCAGCTCGCGGGTTATTCAGTACTTC
CDR3: CASSSRVIQYF